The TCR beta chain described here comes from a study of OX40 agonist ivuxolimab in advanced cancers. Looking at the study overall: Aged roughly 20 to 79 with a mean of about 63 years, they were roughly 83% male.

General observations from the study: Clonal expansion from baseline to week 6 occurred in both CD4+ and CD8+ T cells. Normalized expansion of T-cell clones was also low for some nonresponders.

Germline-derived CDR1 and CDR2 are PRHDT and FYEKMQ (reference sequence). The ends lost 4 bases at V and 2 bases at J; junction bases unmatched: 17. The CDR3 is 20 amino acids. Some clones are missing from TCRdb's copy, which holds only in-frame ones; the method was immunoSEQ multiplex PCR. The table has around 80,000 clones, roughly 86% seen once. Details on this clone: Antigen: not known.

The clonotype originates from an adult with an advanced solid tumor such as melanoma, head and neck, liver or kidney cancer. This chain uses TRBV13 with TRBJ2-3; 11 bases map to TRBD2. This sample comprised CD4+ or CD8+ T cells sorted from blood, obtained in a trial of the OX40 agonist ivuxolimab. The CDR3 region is CASSCFLPNASGRYTDTQYF. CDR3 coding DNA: TGTGCCAGCAGCTGCTTTCTCCCGAATGCTAGCGGGAGGTACACAGATACGCAGTATTTT.